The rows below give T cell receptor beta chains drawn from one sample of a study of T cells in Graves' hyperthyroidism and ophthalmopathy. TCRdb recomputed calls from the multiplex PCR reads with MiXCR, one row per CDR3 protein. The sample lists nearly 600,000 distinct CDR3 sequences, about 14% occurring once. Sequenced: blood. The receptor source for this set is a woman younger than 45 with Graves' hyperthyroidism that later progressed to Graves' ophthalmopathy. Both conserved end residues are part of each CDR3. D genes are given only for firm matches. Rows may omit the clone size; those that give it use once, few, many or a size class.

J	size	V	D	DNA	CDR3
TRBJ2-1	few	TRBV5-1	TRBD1	TGCGCCAGCAGCTTGGGACAGGGGAGAATAAGCTCCTACAATGAGCAGTTCTTC	CASSLGQGRISSYNEQFF
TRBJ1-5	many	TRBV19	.	TGTGCCAGTAGTATCGGGACCTACGGGGGAAATCAGCCCCAGCATTTT	CASSIGTYGGNQPQHF
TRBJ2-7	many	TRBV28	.	TGTGCCAGCAGTTTGGAGAGTCCGAGAGAGCAGTACTTC	CASSLESPREQYF
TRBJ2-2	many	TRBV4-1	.	TGCGCCAGCAGCCAACGACCAGAGGTCGGGGAGCTGTTTTTT	CASSQRPEVGELFF
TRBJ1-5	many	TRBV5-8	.	TGTGCCAGCAGCTTGTTCCATGGGGGCCAGCCCCAGCATTTT	CASSLFHGGQPQHF
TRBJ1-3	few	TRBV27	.	TGTGCCAGCAGTTTCTCCCCACCAACTCCTGGAAACACCATATATTTT	CASSFSPPTPGNTIYF
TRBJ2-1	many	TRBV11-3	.	TGTGCCAGCAGCATCGAAGGGAGGGGGGCGGTGAATGAGCAGTTCTTC	CASSIEGRGAVNEQFF
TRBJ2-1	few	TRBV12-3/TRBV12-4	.	TGTGCCAGCAGTTTAAGGGAGTACGGGCATGAGCAGTTCTTC	CASSLREYGHEQFF
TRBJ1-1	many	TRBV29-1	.	TGCAGCGTTGAAAAAGGGGAGGCTGAAGCTTTCTTT	CSVEKGEAEAFF
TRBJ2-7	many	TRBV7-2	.	TGTGCCAGCAGCTCGGGGCGACCGGAAAAGAACGAGCAGTACTTC	CASSSGRPEKNEQYF
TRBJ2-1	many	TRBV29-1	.	TGCAGCGTAACAGGGAGGATGACGGATGAGCAGTTCTTC	CSVTGRMTDEQFF
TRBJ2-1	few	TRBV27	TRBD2	TGTGCCAGCACCGGGACTAGCGGTTTGGGTGAGCAGTTCTTC	CASTGTSGLGEQFF
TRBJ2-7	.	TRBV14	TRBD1	TGTGCCAGCAGCTTTGACAGGGTCCACGAGCAGTACTTC	CASSFDRVHEQYF
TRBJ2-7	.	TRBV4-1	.	TGCGCCAGCAGCCAAGTTGCGAAATCCTACGAGCAGTACTTC	CASSQVAKSYEQYF
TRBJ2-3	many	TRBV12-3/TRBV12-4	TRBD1	TGTGCCAGCAGCTCCGGGACAGGGTCTTACGCTAGCACAGATACGCAGTATTTT	CASSSGTGSYASTDTQYF
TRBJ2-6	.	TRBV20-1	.	TGCAGTGCTATAGCGGTCTCTGGGGCCAACGTCCTGACTTTC	CSAIAVSGANVLTF
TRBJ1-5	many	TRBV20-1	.	TGCAGTGGAGGGCCTAGCAATCAGCCCCAGCATTTT	CSGGPSNQPQHF
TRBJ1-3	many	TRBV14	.	TGTGCCAGCAGCCAAGTTGGGGGTACTGGAAACACCATATATTTT	CASSQVGGTGNTIYF
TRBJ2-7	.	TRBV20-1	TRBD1	TGCAGTGCTAGCGGTCTCGGGACAGGGTCCTACGAGCAGTACTTC	CSASGLGTGSYEQYF
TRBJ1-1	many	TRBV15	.	TGTGCCACCAGCAGAGATCGGGCCGGAGAAGCTTTCTTT	CATSRDRAGEAFF
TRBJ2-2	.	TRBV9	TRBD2	TGTGCCAGCAGCGTAGGGCTAGCGGGAGGTACCGGGGAGCTGTTTTTT	CASSVGLAGGTGELFF
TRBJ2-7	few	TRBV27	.	TGTGCCAGCAGCGCCGGGCCCCAAGGGGTCTACGAGCAGTACTTC	CASSAGPQGVYEQYF
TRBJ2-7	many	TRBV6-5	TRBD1	TGTGCCAGCAGTTACTCGATTTATGCCAGGGGGCACACCTACGAGCAGTACTTC	CASSYSIYARGHTYEQYF
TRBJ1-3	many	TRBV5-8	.	TGTGCCAGCAGCTTGGACGCGGGAAACACCATATATTTT	CASSLDAGNTIYF
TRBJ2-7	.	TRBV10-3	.	TGTGCCATCAGTGGGGTGGGTTACGAGCAGTACTTC	CAISGVGYEQYF
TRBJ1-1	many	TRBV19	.	TGTGCCAGCATAAACGGACGGGAAATAGAAGCTTTCTTT	CASINGREIEAFF